Shown below are 3 T cell receptor beta chains from a single sample sequenced in a study of STAT5B mutations in CD4+ large granular lymphocyte leukemia. Sequenced by immunoSEQ multiplex PCR; TCRdb stores in-frame clones only, minus some. The data contain about 25,000 clones, 70% to 80% of them seen just once; the ten biggest clones take up 8% to 10%. What was sequenced was CD4+ T cells from blood buffy coats. The origin of the receptors is a human donor in good health.

This clone was recorded a few times. This chain joins TRBV7-9 and TRBJ2-3; weak D call: TRBD1 (7 bases). Germline assignment: CDR1 SEHNR and CDR2 FQNEAQ (reference sequence). This CDR3 spans 16 amino acids. V dropped 0 bases and J dropped 2 bases, with 12 bases sitting between them. The chain's CDR3 is CASSLAAGGTTDTQYF. The CDR3 DNA reads TGTGCCAGCAGCTTAGCGGCAGGGGGGACCACAGATACGCAGTATTTT.

The chain couples TRBV7-3 to TRBJ2-3; weak D call: TRBD2 (5 bases). There are 13 residues in the CDR3. Germline loops: CDR1 SGHTA, CDR2 FQGTGA. V lost 4 bases, J lost 6 bases, and 11 bases lay in between. The DNA for the CDR3 is TGTGCCAGCAGCTCCAACACGGGGGATACGCAGTATTTT. Amino acid sequence: CASSSNTGDTQYF. Full variable domain (missing parts from reference TRBV7-3 and TRBJ2-3): GAGVSQTPSNKVTEKGKYVELRCDPISGHTALYWYRQSLGQGPEFLIYFQGTGAADDSGLPNDRFFAVRPEGSVSTLKIQRTERGDSAVYLCASSSNTGDTQYFGPGTRLTVL.

This clone has just one count. The gene calls are TRBV19 and TRBJ2-5; 13 bases align to TRBD2. CDR3 length: 16 amino acids. V lost 6 bases and J lost 2; bases outside the gene matches: 6. Germline loops: CDR1 LNHDA, CDR2 SQIVND (reference sequence). The DNA for the CDR3 is TGTGCCAGTAGGGGACTAGCGGGGACCCCGCAAGAGACCCAGTACTTC. Translated, it gives CASRGLAGTPQETQYF.